Below, 30 T cell receptor beta chains from the same sample are listed, as sequenced in a study of T cells after yellow fever vaccination. TCRdb re-derived calls from the 5' RACE reads in MiXCR, one entry per CDR3 protein. In the table there are about 340,000 distinct CDR3 sequences, roughly an eighth of which are singletons. The sample here was CD4+ T cells sorted from PBMCs, taken 15 days after the yellow fever booster vaccination. Receptor source: a man younger than 30 who received the YFV17D yellow fever vaccine.

This clonotype was seen at least ten times. This chain links TRBV7-3 with TRBJ1-6; D gene uncertain. Per the germline V gene, CDR1 is SGHTA and CDR2 is FQGTGA. The CDR3 sequence is 13 residues long. Trimming shortened V by 6 bases and J by 7 bases, and 10 bases separated the two germline ends. In DNA form, the CDR3 reads TGTGCCAGCAGGCGCAGTGGGAATTCACCCCTCCACTTT. It codes for CASRRSGNSPLHF.

This clonotype was counted a few times. The V and J genes are TRBV20-1 and TRBJ2-7; D is perhaps TRBD1 or TRBD2 (5 bases each). Between the trimmed V and J ends, which lost 0 bases and 6 bases, there was a span of 12 bases. Per germline, CDR1 DFQATT and CDR2 SNEGSKA (reference sequence). This CDR3 comprises 13 residues. The CDR3 region is CSARDLGTSEQYV. The CDR3 region has the DNA TGCAGTGCTAGAGACCTGGGGACCTCCGAGCAGTACGTC.

The rearrangement uses TRBV7-9 and TRBJ1-2, with D possibly TRBD1 on 5 matching bases. The V end was cut by 1 base, the J end by 4 bases, with 16 bases between. The CDR3 length is 16 residues. Per the germline V gene, CDR1 is SEHNR and CDR2 is FQNEAQ (reference sequence). The CDR3 DNA reads TGTGCCAGCAGCTTAGGGTGGGGGAGCCACGGCTATGGCTACACCTTC. This translates into CASSLGWGSHGYGYTF.

This clonotype was detected only once. The junction and the germline gene differ at one end; a read error may be behind it. This sequence joins TRBV5-6 and TRBJ2-5, with 9 nucleotides matching TRBD1. Per germline, CDR1 SGHDT and CDR2 YYEEEE. CDR3 length: 13 amino acids. The CDR3 DNA follows: TGTGCCAGCAGCTCCCCGGACAGGGGAGTTTCCCAATTC. Protein sequence: CASSSPDRGVSQF.

J is TRBJ1-2 and V is TRBV7-2; 9 bases map to TRBD1. This CDR3 spans 16 amino acids. The germline V gene has CDR1 SGHTA and CDR2 FQGNSA. V lost 3 bases and J lost 7; bases outside the gene matches: 12. CDR3 DNA sequence: TGTGCCAGCAGCTTCATCCAACTGACAGGGGGAGGTGGCTACACCTTC. This gives the protein CASSFIQLTGGGGYTF.

This chain connects TRBV27 to TRBJ1-5; TRBD1 matches at 7 bases. The germline V gene has CDR1 MNHEY and CDR2 SMNVEV (reference sequence). J gave up 6 bases and V 6 bases, and 5 bases lay outside the gene matches. The CDR3 runs 13 residues. CDR3 DNA: TGTGCCAGCAGACAGGGGCGGACTCAGCCCCAGCATTTT. As protein: CASRQGRTQPQHF.

This clonotype was counted only a few times. V is TRBV28 and J is TRBJ2-3; no clear D gene. Per germline, CDR1 MDHEN and CDR2 SYDVKM. V lost 7 bases and J 5 bases, leaving 13 bases between the germline ends. CDR3 length equals 13 residues. This chain's CDR3 is CASTLTSQDTQYF. CDR3 bases: TGTGCCAGCACTCTGACTTCCCAAGATACGCAGTATTTT.

The genes are TRBV11-2 and TRBJ2-5; no clear D gene. This CDR3 is 13 amino acids long. CDR1 and CDR2 (germline): SGHAT, FQNNGV. The ends were cut back, 1 base at V and 5 bases at J, with 8 bases in the middle. The CDR3 reads CASSLVNWETQYF. CDR3 DNA sequence: TGTGCCAGCAGCTTAGTAAACTGGGAGACCCAGTACTTC.

The chain recombines TRBV29-1 with TRBJ2-1; D may be TRBD1 (6 bases). The V gene's germline CDR1 is SQVTM and CDR2 ANQGSEA. The CDR3 is 14 amino acids. V shed 6 bases and J shed 0 bases, with 12 bases lying between them. Here the CDR3 reads CSVTTGFSYNEQFF. For the CDR3, the DNA is TGCAGCGTCACTACAGGGTTCTCCTACAATGAGCAGTTCTTC.

This chain uses TRBV4-1 with TRBJ2-3; D unclear. V was clipped by 1 base and J by 0 bases, with 11 bases between them. This CDR3 has 16 residues. CDR1 and CDR2 from the germline V gene are MGHRA and YSYEKL. The CDR3 bases are TGCGCCAGCAGCCAAGCAAGGTGGGGTAGCACAGATACGCAGTATTTT. Translated, it gives CASSQARWGSTDTQYF.

Many counts were recorded for this clonotype. The chain has TRBV20-1 and TRBJ2-6; 7 nucleotides align to TRBD1. Trimming removed 5 bases from V and 0 bases from J; junction bases left unmatched: 7. The CDR3 length is 16 residues. Germline CDR1 DFQATT, CDR2 SNEGSKA (reference sequence). CDR3 amino acids: CSAPGTADSGANVLTF. DNA of the CDR3: TGCAGTGCTCCTGGGACAGCCGACTCTGGGGCCAACGTCCTGACTTTC.

This clonotype was detected a few times. The chain uses TRBV5-1 and TRBJ2-5; D remains ambiguous. The CDR3 consists of 14 residues. The germline V gene has CDR1 SGHRS and CDR2 YFSETQ. V lost 2 bases to trimming and J lost 1 base, with 9 bases between them. This CDR3 is CASSLGMLQETQYF. The CDR3 DNA reads as TGCGCCAGCAGCTTAGGTATGCTCCAAGAGACCCAGTACTTC.

The chain couples TRBV11-1 to TRBJ2-5, with a weak D call TRBD2 (6 bases). Trimming cost V 5 bases and J 2 bases, with 15 bases left between them. The length of the CDR3 is 15 residues. CDR1 and CDR2 (germline): SGHAT, FQDESV (reference sequence). DNA for the CDR3: TGTGCCAGCAGCCCTCGTCTAGCGAGTCAAGAGACCCAGTACTTC. Translation: CASSPRLASQETQYF.

The chain is built from TRBV6-6 and TRBJ2-5; possibly TRBD1 or TRBD2 for D (5 bases each). Trimming stripped 7 bases from V and 3 bases from J, with 18 bases between. From germline, CDR1 is MNHNY and CDR2 SVGAGI (reference sequence). The CDR3 sequence is 15 residues long. CDR3 loop: CASTLSGTSKETQYF. The CDR3 bases are TGTGCCAGCACCCTGTCGGGGACCAGTAAAGAGACCCAGTACTTC.

This chain joins TRBV12-3 or TRBV12-4 and TRBJ1-5, with D unclear. This CDR3 is 12 amino acids long. Between the trimmed V and J ends, which lost 7 bases and 7 bases, there was a span of 11 bases. The CDR3 DNA is TGTGCCAGCACGAGGTGGGCGCAGCCCCAGCATTTT. Encoded protein: CASTRWAQPQHF.

This clonotype was found a few times. The chain uses TRBV6-5 and TRBJ1-6; D might be TRBD1 (6 bases). This CDR3 is built from 15 residues. Germline loops: CDR1 MNHEY, CDR2 SVGAGI. Trimming removed 6 bases at V and 10 bases at J, with 19 bases between. The CDR3 reads CASRAGQILSSPLHF. CDR3 DNA sequence: TGTGCCAGCAGGGCCGGACAGATTTTAAGCTCACCCCTCCACTTT.

This clonotype was counted a few times. The gene calls are TRBV7-3 and TRBJ2-5; D remains ambiguous. The CDR3 sequence is 12 residues long. Trimming took off 8 bases at V and 5 bases at J, with 12 bases between the two ends. CDR1 is SGHTA and CDR2 is FQGTGA in the germline V gene. The CDR3 DNA follows: TGTGCCAGCGGACGGATGGGGGAGACCCAGTACTTC. Its translation: CASGRMGETQYF.

The V gene is TRBV12-3 or TRBV12-4, the J gene TRBJ2-3; D gene ambiguous. The V gene lost 5 bases and the J gene lost 2 bases, with 14 bases spanning the gap. This CDR3 has 15 amino acids. The CDR3 nucleotides read TGTGCCAGCAGTCCGTCTCGGGCCACCACAGATACGCAGTATTTT. Protein: CASSPSRATTDTQYF.

This clonotype was detected a few times. The chain joins TRBV12-3 or TRBV12-4 to TRBJ1-6; D is undetermined. This CDR3 contains 15 residues. V was pared by 7 bases and J by 5 bases, with 15 bases between. The CDR3 here is CASIRDVTHNSPLHF. CDR3 DNA sequence: TGTGCCAGCATTCGCGACGTCACACATAATTCACCCCTCCACTTT.

The count of this clonotype is one. The gene calls are TRBV7-2 and TRBJ1-2, with TRBD1 as a possible D gene (5 bases). V was shortened by 4 bases and J by 4 bases, with 13 bases between the two germline ends. Per germline, CDR1 SGHTA and CDR2 FQGNSA. This CDR3 comprises 14 residues. CDR3 coding DNA: TGTGCCAGCAGCTCACCCCCCAGGGTCTATGGCTACACCTTC. It specifies CASSSPPRVYGYTF.

The genes are TRBV18 and TRBJ1-2; D is unclear. Trimming pared 1 base from V and 6 bases from J, leaving 12 bases between. CDR1 and CDR2 from the germline V gene are KGHSH and LQKENI. The length of the CDR3 is 14 residues. The CDR3 sequence: CASSPQKEVDGYTF. In nucleotides, the CDR3 is TGTGCCAGCTCACCACAGAAGGAGGTTGATGGCTACACCTTC.

In its sample, this clonotype was seen a few times. The chain is built from TRBV20-1 and TRBJ1-2; perhaps TRBD1 as D (6 bases). CDR3 length equals 14 residues. Looked up from germline, CDR1 is DFQATT and CDR2 is SNEGSKA (reference sequence). V was shortened by 4 bases and J by 6 bases, with 18 bases between the two germline ends. The CDR3 sequence is CSAKGHGGPNGYTF. The CDR3, as DNA: TGCAGTGCTAAGGGTCACGGGGGCCCTAATGGCTACACCTTC.

CDR3 sequence: CAWNRDRSYNEQFF. In DNA form, the CDR3 reads TGTGCCTGGAACCGGGACAGAAGCTACAATGAGCAGTTCTTC. This chain connects TRBV30 to TRBJ2-1, with TRBD1 matching over 7 bases. J was trimmed by 3 bases and V by 4 bases; bases with no gene match: 6. The CDR3 is 14 residues long. Germline V CDR1 and CDR2: GTSNPN, SVGIG (reference sequence).

This clonotype was counted between two and nine times. The rearrangement uses TRBV5-4 and TRBJ1-4; the D gene is possibly TRBD1 (6 bases). The CDR3 totals 14 residues. Germline-derived CDR1 and CDR2 are SGHNT and YYREEE (reference sequence). Trimming shortened V by 1 base and J by 8 bases, and 12 bases separated the two germline ends. Here the CDR3 reads CASSLQGRNEKLFF. CDR3 coding DNA: TGTGCCAGCAGCTTGCAGGGGAGGAACGAAAAACTGTTTTTT.

This clonotype was counted between two and nine times. V and J are TRBV19 and TRBJ2-7; weak D call: TRBD2 (6 bases). There are 13 residues in the CDR3. The ends were cut back, 3 bases at V and 7 bases at J, with 13 bases in the middle. Germline CDR1 and CDR2: LNHDA and SQIVND (reference sequence). DNA of the CDR3: TGTGCCAGTAGTATGCAGGGAGGCGAAGAGCAGTACTTC. Translation gives CASSMQGGEEQYF.

This rearrangement joins TRBV6-1 to TRBJ2-3; 8 bases line up with TRBD2. From germline, CDR1 is MNHNS and CDR2 SASEGT. With V trimmed by 2 bases and J by 6 bases, 7 bases remained unmatched. This CDR3 has 15 residues. CDR3 protein: CASSERRGGSDTQYF. The DNA of the CDR3 is TGTGCCAGCAGTGAACGACGGGGGGGCTCGGATACGCAGTATTTT.

J is TRBJ1-2 and V is TRBV6-2 or TRBV6-3, with D tentatively TRBD1 (6 bases). The CDR3 is 12 residues long. Looked up from germline, CDR1 is MNHEY and CDR2 is SVGEGT. Deletions cut 8 bases from V and 4 bases from J, with 11 bases between. This chain's CDR3 is CASGKQGYGYTF. DNA of the CDR3: TGTGCCAGCGGAAAACAGGGCTATGGCTACACCTTC.

The chain uses TRBV4-2 and TRBJ2-1; 9 bases are shared with TRBD2. The CDR3 contains 15 residues. J gave up 4 bases and V 4 bases, and 5 bases lay outside the gene matches. Per the germline V gene, CDR1 is LGHNA and CDR2 is YNFKEQ. CDR3 sequence: CASSRGRGGYNEQFF. The CDR3, as DNA: TGTGCCAGCAGCCGGGGGCGGGGGGGATACAATGAGCAGTTCTTC.

This clonotype appeared a few times. V is TRBV28 and J is TRBJ2-1, with 8 nucleotides matching TRBD1. Germline V lookup: CDR1 MDHEN, CDR2 SYDVKM. V gave up 7 bases and J gave up 2 bases; unmatched junction bases: 7. This CDR3 contains 15 residues. CDR3 bases: TGTGCCAGCACTTCCCACAGGGGGACCTACAATGAGCAGTTCTTC. This gives the protein CASTSHRGTYNEQFF.

The chain links TRBV25-1 to TRBJ2-2; maybe TRBD2 (6 bases). CDR3 length: 14 amino acids. Trimming shortened V by 7 bases and J by 4 bases, and 13 bases separated the two germline ends. The germline gives CDR1 MGHDK, CDR2 SYGVNS. The CDR3 coding sequence is TGTGCCAGCAACGGGCAGGGAGGCACCGGGGAGCTGTTTTTT. Its protein is CASNGQGGTGELFF.